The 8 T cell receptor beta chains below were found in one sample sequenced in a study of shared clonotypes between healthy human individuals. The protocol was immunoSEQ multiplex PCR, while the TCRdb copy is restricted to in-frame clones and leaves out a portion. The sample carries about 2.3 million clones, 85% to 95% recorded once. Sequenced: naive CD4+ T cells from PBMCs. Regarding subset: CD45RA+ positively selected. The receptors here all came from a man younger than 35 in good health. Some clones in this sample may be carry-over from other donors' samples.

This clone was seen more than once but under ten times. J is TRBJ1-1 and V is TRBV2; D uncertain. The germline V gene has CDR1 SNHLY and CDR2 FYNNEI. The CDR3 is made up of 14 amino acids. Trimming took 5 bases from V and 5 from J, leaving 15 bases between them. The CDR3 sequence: CASSYYHGETEAFF. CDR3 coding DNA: TGTGCCAGCAGTTATTACCATGGGGAAACTGAAGCTTTCTTT. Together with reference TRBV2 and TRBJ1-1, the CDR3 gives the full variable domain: EPEVTQTPSHQVTQMGQEVILRCVPISNHLYFYWYRQILGQKVEFLVSFYNNEISEKSEIFDDQFSVERPDGSNFTLKIRSTKLEDSAMYFCASSYYHGETEAFFGQGTRLTVV.

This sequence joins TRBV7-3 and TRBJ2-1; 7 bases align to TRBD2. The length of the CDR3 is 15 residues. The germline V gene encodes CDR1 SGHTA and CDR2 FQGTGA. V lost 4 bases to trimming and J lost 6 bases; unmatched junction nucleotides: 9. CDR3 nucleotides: TGTGCCAGCAGCTCTCGGTTTGGGAGGGCCAATGAGCAGTTCTTC. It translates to CASSSRFGRANEQFF. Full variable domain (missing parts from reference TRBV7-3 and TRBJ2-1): GAGVSQTPSNKVTEKGKYVELRCDPISGHTALYWYRQSLGQGPEFLIYFQGTGAADDSGLPNDRFFAVRPEGSVSTLKIQRTERGDSAVYLCASSSRFGRANEQFFGPGTRLTVL.

The CDR3 spells CASSLGGQVETQYF. DNA of the CDR3: TGCGCCAGCAGCTTGGGAGGGCAAGTGGAGACCCAGTACTTC. This sequence joins TRBV5-1 and TRBJ2-5; tentatively, D is TRBD2 (5 bases). Germline V gene lookup returns CDR1 SGHRS and CDR2 YFSETQ. V lost 0 bases and J 5 bases, leaving 11 bases between the germline ends. The CDR3 contains 14 residues.

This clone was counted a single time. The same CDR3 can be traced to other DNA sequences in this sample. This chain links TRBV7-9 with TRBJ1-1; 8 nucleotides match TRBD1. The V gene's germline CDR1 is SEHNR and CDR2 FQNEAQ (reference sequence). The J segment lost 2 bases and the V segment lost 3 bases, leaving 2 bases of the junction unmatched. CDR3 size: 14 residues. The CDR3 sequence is CASSLGQANTEAFF. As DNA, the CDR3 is TGTGCCAGCAGCTTGGGACAGGCCAACACTGAAGCTTTCTTT.

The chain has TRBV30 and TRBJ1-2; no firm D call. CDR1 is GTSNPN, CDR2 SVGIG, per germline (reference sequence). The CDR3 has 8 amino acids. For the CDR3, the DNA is TGTACCCCAAGGGGCTACACCTTC. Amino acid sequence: CTPRGYTF.

The CDR3 sequence: CASSTQGLPGNTIYF. The CDR3 DNA sequence: TGTGCCAGCAGTACCCAGGGGTTACCGGGAAACACCATATATTTT. The chain uses TRBV2 and TRBJ1-3, with D maybe TRBD1 (6 bases). The CDR3 extends over 15 amino acids. CDR1 is SNHLY, CDR2 FYNNEI, per germline. V lost 5 bases to trimming and J lost 4 bases, with 15 bases between them.

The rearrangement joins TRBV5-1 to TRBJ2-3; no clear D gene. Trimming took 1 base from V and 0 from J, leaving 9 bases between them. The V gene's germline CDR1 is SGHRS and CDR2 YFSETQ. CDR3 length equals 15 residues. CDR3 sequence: CASSLSQISTDTQYF. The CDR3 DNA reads TGCGCCAGCAGCTTGTCACAAATTAGCACAGATACGCAGTATTTT.

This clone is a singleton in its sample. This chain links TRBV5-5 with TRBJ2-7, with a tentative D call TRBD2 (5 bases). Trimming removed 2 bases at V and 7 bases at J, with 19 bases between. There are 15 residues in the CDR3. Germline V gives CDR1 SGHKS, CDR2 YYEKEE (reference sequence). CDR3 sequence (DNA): TGTGCCAGCAGCTTATCGGCAGCACCCTCGGGGGAGCAGTACTTC. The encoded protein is CASSLSAAPSGEQYF. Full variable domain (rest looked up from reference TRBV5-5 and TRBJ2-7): DAGVTQSPTHLIKTRGQQVTLRCSPISGHKSVSWYQQVLGQGPQFIFQYYEKEERGRGNFPDRFSARQFPNYSSELNVNALLLGDSALYLCASSLSAAPSGEQYFGPGTRLTVT.